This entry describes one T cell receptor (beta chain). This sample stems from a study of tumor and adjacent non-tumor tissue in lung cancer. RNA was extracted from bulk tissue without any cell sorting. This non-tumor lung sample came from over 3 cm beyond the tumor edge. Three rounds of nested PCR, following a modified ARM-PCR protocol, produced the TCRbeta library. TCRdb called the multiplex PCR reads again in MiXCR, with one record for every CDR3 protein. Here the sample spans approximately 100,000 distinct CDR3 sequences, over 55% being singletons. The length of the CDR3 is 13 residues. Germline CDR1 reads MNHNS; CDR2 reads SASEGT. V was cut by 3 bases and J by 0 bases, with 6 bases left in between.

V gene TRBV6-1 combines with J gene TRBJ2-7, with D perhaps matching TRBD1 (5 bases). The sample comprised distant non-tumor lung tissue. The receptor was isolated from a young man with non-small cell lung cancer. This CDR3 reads CASSETASYEQYF. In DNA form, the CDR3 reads TGTGCCAGCAGTGAGACAGCCTCCTACGAGCAGTACTTC.